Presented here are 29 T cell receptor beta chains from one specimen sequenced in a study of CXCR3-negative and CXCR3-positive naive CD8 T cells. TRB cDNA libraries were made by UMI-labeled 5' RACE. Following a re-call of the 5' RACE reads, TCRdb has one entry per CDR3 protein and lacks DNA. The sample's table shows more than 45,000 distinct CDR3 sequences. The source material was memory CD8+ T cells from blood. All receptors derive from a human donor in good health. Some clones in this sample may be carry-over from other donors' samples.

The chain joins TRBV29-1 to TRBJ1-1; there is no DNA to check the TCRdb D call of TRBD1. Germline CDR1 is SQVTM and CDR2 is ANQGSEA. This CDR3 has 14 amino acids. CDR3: CSAPAGVRGTEAFF.

The CDR3 is CSVEWDTLSYGYTF. The chain carries TRBV29-1 and TRBJ1-2; the TCRdb call, TRBD1, lacks DNA for checking. Germline assignment: CDR1 SQVTM and CDR2 ANQGSEA. The CDR3 sequence is 14 residues long.

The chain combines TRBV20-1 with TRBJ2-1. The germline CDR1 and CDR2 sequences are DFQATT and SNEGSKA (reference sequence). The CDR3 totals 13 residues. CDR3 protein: CSAADVNSNEQFF.

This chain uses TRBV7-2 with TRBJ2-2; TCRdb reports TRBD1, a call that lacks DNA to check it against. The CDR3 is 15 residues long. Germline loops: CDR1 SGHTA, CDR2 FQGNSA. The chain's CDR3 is CASSHDRGQAGELFF. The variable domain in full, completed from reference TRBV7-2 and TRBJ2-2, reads GAGVSQSPSNKVTEKGKDVELRCDPISGHTALYWYRQSLGQGLEFLIYFQGNSAPDKSGLPSDRFSAERTGGSVSTLTIQRTQQEDSAVYLCASSHDRGQAGELFFGEGSRLTVL.

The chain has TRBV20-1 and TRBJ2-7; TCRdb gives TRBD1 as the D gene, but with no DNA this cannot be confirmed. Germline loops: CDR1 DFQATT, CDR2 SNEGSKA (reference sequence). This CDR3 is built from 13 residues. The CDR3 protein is CSARTGEFYEQYF.

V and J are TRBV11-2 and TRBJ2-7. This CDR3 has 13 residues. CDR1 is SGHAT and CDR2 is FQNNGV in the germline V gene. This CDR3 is CASSLKGPHEQYF.

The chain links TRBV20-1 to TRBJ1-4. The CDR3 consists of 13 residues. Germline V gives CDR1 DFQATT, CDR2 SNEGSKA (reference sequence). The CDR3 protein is CSPKGVLDEKLFF.

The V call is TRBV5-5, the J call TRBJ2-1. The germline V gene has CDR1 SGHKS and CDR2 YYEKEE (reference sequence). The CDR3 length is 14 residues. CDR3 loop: CASNLGIFSNEQFF.

The CDR3 loop reads CASSTHPSEAFF. The chain is built from TRBV11-2 and TRBJ1-1. The CDR3 contains 12 residues. Germline V lookup: CDR1 SGHAT, CDR2 FQNNGV.

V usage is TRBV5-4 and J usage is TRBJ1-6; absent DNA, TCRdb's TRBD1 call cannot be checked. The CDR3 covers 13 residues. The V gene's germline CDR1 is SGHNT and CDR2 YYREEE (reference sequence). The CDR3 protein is CASSLTGGSPLHF.

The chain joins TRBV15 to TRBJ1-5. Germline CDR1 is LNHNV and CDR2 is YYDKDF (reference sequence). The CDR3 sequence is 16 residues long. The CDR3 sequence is CATSRGPTALEQPQHF. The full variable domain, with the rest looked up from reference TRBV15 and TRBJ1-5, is DAMVIQNPRYQVTQFGKPVTLSCSQTLNHNVMYWYQQKSSQAPKLLFHYYDKDFNNEADTPDNFQSRRPNTSFCFLDIRSPGLGDTAMYLCATSRGPTALEQPQHFGDGTRLSIL.

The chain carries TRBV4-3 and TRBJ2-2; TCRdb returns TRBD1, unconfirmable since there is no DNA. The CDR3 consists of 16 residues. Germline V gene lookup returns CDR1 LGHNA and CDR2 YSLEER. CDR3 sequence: CASSQDRGGAAGELFF.

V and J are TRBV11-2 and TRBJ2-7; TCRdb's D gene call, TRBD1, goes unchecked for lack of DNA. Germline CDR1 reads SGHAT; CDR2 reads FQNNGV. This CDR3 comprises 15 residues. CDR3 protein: CASSPPIRRLGEQYF.

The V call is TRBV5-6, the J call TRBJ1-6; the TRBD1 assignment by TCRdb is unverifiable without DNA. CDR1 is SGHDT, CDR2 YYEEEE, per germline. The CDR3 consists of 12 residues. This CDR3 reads CASSFGGTPLHF. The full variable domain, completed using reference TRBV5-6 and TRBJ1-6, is DAGVTQSPTHLIKTRGQQVTLRCSPKSGHDTVSWYQQALGQGPQFIFQYYEEEERQRGNFPDRFSGHQFPNYSSELNVNALLLGDSALYLCASSFGGTPLHFGNGTRLTVT.

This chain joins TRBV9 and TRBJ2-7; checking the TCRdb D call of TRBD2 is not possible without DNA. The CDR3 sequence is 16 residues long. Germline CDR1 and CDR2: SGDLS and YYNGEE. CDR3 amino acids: CASSVFDEGTHYEQYF.

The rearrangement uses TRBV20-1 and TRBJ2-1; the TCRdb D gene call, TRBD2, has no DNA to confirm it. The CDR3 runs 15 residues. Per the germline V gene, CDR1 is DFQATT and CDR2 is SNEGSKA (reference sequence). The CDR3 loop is CSPKIETSGGNEQFF.

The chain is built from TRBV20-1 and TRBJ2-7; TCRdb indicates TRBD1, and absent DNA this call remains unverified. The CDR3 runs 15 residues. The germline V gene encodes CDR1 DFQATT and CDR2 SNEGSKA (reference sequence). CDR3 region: CSARGLGTGDYEQYF.

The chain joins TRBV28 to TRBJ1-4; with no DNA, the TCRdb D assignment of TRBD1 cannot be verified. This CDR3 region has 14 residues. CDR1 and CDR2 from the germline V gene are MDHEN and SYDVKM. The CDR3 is CASSLRQANEKLFF.

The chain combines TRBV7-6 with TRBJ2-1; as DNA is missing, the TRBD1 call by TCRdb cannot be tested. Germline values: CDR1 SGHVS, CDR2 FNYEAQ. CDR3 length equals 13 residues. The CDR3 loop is CASSLGGLNEQFF. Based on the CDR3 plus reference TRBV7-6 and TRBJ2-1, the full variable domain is GAGVSQSPRYKVTKRGQDVALRCDPISGHVSLYWYRQALGQGPEFLTYFNYEAQQDKSGLPNDRFSAERPEGSISTLTIQRTEQRDSAMYRCASSLGGLNEQFFGPGTRLTVL.

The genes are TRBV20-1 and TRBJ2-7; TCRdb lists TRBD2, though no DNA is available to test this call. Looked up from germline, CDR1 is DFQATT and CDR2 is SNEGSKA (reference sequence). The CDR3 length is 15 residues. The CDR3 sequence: CSAYTSFGVSYEQYF.

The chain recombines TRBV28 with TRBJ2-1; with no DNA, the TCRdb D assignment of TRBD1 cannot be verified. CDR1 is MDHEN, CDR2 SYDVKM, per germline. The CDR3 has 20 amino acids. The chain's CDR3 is CASSRTPILVQGWSYNEQFF.

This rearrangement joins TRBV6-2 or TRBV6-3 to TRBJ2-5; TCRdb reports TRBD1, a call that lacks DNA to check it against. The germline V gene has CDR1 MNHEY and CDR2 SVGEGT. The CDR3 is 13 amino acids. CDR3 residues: CASSDTGSETQYF.

CDR3: CASSLVTVTGELFF. The chain joins TRBV7-2 to TRBJ2-2. This CDR3 comprises 14 residues. Germline V gene sequence: CDR1 SGHTA, CDR2 FQGNSA.

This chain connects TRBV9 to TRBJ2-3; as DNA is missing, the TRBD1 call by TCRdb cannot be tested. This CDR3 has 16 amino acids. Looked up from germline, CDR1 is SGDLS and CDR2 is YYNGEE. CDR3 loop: CASSVLAGEDTDTQYF.

This CDR3 reads CASSKDMGMTGSYEQYF. The chain links TRBV21-1 to TRBJ2-7; TCRdb's assignment of TRBD1 cannot be checked, as there is no DNA. TRBV21-1 corresponds to a pseudogene. The CDR3 extends over 17 amino acids.

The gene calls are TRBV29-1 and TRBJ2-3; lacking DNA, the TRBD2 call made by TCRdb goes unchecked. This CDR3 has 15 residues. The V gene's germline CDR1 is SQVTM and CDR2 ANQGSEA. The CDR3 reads CSVFLPSLSTDTQYF.

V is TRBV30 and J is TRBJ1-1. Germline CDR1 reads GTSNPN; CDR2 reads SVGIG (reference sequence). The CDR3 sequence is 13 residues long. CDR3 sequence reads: CAWSVGVGTEAFF.

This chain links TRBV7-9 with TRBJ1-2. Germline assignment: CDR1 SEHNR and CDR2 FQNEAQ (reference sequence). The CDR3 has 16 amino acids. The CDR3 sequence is CASSSPPAGGDYGYTF.

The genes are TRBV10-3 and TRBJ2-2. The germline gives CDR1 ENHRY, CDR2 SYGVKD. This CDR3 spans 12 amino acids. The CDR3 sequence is CAISDYTGELFF.